The rows below give T cell receptor beta chains drawn from one sample of a study of CD8 T cells in Susac syndrome. MiXCR, applied by TCRdb to the immunoSEQ multiplex PCR reads, yields one record per CDR3 protein. The table has hundreds of thousands of distinct CDR3 sequences, around 84% seen once. Source material: CD8+ T cells from PBMCs. The receptors were gathered from a human donor with multiple sclerosis. Each CDR3 is given with its conserved first and last residue. Fields, in order: J gene, clone size, CDR3 length, V gene, D gene, CDR3 protein, CDR3 DNA. D genes are given only for firm matches. Clone sizes are given selectively: once, few, many, or a class where the clone is expanded.

TRBJ2-7 | few | 14 | TRBV24-1 | . | CATSATGSSYEQYF | TGTGCCACCAGTGCAACAGGGAGCTCCTACGAGCAGTACTTC
TRBJ1-1 | . | 15 | TRBV27 | TRBD1 | CASSLTRTGSTEAFF | TGTGCCAGCAGTTTAACCAGGACAGGGAGCACTGAAGCTTTCTTT
TRBJ2-7 | . | 17 | TRBV6-5 | . | CASSYSLRNWLSYEQYF | TGTGCCAGCAGTTACTCGCTCCGGAACTGGTTATCCTACGAGCAGTACTTC
TRBJ1-1 | . | 12 | TRBV7-9 | . | CAIIRENTEAFF | TGTGCCATTATCCGGGAAAACACTGAAGCTTTCTTT
TRBJ1-1 | few | 12 | TRBV29-1 | . | CSAILPGTEAFF | TGCAGCGCTATACTACCAGGGACTGAAGCTTTCTTT
TRBJ1-5 | . | 14 | TRBV9 | . | CASSVWDSNQPQHF | TGTGCCAGCAGCGTCTGGGATAGCAATCAGCCCCAGCATTTT
TRBJ2-1 | . | 16 | TRBV27 | TRBD1 | CASSSGPGQDLDEQFF | TGTGCCAGCAGTTCGGGGCCGGGACAGGACCTGGATGAGCAGTTCTTC
TRBJ2-3 | once | 15 | TRBV24-1 | . | CATSGPAGGSDTQYF | TGTGCCACCAGTGGGCCAGCGGGCGGGTCAGATACGCAGTATTTT
TRBJ2-7 | few | 12 | TRBV10-3 | TRBD1 | CAIRGQDYEQYF | TGTGCCATCAGAGGACAGGACTACGAGCAGTACTTC
TRBJ2-7 | . | 16 | TRBV6-1 | . | CASSEMTGLTSYEQYF | TGTGCCAGCAGTGAAATGACGGGCCTAACCTCCTACGAGCAGTACTTC
TRBJ2-1 | . | 12 | TRBV10-3 | . | CAISESTNEQFF | TGTGCCATCAGTGAGTCGACCAATGAGCAGTTCTTC
TRBJ2-1 | . | 16 | TRBV15 | . | CATSRVVRESGPEQFF | TGTGCCACCAGCAGAGTAGTGCGGGAAAGTGGTCCTGAGCAGTTCTTC
TRBJ2-5 | once | 15 | TRBV7-2 | . | CASSLARDTQETQYF | TGTGCCAGCAGCTTAGCCCGGGACACCCAAGAGACCCAGTACTTC
TRBJ2-7 | . | 15 | TRBV7-6 | TRBD2 | CASSPTSGTSYEQYF | TGTGCCAGCAGCCCGACTAGCGGGACATCCTACGAGCAGTACTTC
TRBJ1-5 | . | 17 | TRBV28 | . | CASSLDPRQVIVQPQHF | TGTGCCAGCAGTCTTGATCCGCGACAGGTTATCGTTCAGCCCCAGCATTTT
TRBJ2-5 | . | 14 | TRBV7-9 | TRBD2 | CASSLLAASETQYF | TGTGCCAGCAGCTTACTAGCGGCGTCGGAGACCCAGTACTTC
TRBJ2-1 | . | 16 | TRBV9 | TRBD2 | CASSVEGGRAANEQFF | TGTGCCAGCAGCGTAGAAGGTGGGAGGGCCGCAAATGAGCAGTTCTTC
TRBJ2-7 | . | 17 | TRBV11-2 | TRBD2 | CASSLDLLAGGFYEQYF | TGTGCCAGCAGCTTAGATTTACTAGCGGGAGGGTTCTACGAGCAGTACTTC
TRBJ1-1 | . | 15 | TRBV12-3/TRBV12-4 | TRBD1 | CASNTLTGGISEAFF | TGTGCCAGCAACACACTGACAGGGGGCATCTCTGAAGCTTTCTTT
TRBJ1-1 | . | 13 | TRBV15 | . | CATSSEGNTEAFF | TGTGCCACCAGCAGCGAAGGGAACACTGAAGCTTTCTTT
TRBJ1-1 | . | 13 | TRBV7-6 | . | CASGLSEETEAFF | TGTGCCAGCGGGCTTTCAGAGGAGACTGAAGCTTTCTTT
TRBJ2-1 | . | 14 | TRBV19 | TRBD1 | CASSIVGTANEQFF | TGTGCCAGTAGTATAGTAGGGACAGCCAATGAGCAGTTCTTC
TRBJ1-2 | . | 13 | TRBV4-1 | . | CASSQGTVNGYTF | TGCGCCAGCAGCCAAGGGACCGTAAATGGCTACACCTTC
TRBJ2-1 | . | 15 | TRBV7-9 | TRBD2 | CASSSRLAGGNEQFF | TGTGCCAGCAGTTCTCGACTAGCGGGAGGTAATGAGCAGTTCTTC
TRBJ2-7 | . | 15 | TRBV7-2 | . | CASSPLYGGTYEQYF | TGTGCCAGCAGCCCCCTCTACGGCGGGACTTACGAGCAGTACTTC
TRBJ1-3 | . | 14 | TRBV9 | . | CASSVVADGNTIYF | TGTGCCAGCAGCGTAGTGGCCGACGGAAACACCATATATTTT
TRBJ2-7 | . | 14 | TRBV10-3 | TRBD1 | CAISEGTGTYEQYF | TGTGCCATCAGTGAGGGGACAGGGACCTACGAGCAGTACTTC
TRBJ1-6 | . | 13 | TRBV5-6 | . | CASSYPRGSPLHF | TGTGCCAGCAGCTACCCGAGGGGTTCACCCCTCCACTTT
TRBJ1-2 | . | 14 | TRBV4-1 | TRBD1 | CASSQKGQLYGYTF | TGCGCCAGCAGCCAAAAGGGACAGCTCTATGGCTACACCTTC
TRBJ2-3 | . | 13 | TRBV9 | . | CASSSNRGDTQYF | TGTGCCAGCAGCTCAAATAGGGGGGATACGCAGTATTTT
TRBJ2-4 | . | 15 | TRBV12-3/TRBV12-4 | . | CASGLVKSGKNIQYF | TGTGCCAGCGGGTTAGTGAAATCCGGCAAAAACATTCAGTACTTC
TRBJ2-7 | . | 14 | TRBV12-5 | TRBD2 | CASAPAGGNYEQYF | TGTGCTAGTGCTCCCGCGGGAGGAAACTACGAGCAGTACTTC
TRBJ2-1 | . | 16 | TRBV3-1 | . | CASSQEVGLPTNEQFF | TGTGCCAGCAGCCAAGAGGTGGGACTCCCGACGAATGAGCAGTTCTTC
TRBJ2-1 | few | 14 | TRBV6-1 | TRBD2 | CASGKRESYNEQFF | TGTGCCAGCGGTAAGCGGGAATCATACAATGAGCAGTTCTTC
TRBJ2-2 | . | 13 | TRBV5-6 | TRBD1 | CASSLDRGQELFF | TGTGCCAGCAGTCTGGACAGGGGCCAGGAGCTGTTTTTT
TRBJ1-1 | . | 13 | TRBV7-6 | . | CASSPPGNTEAFF | TGTGCCAGCAGCCCCCCGGGGAACACTGAAGCTTTCTTT
TRBJ2-3 | . | 15 | TRBV5-1 | . | CASSLGTPLTDTQYF | TGCGCCAGCAGCTTAGGGACTCCCCTCACAGATACGCAGTATTTT
TRBJ2-7 | . | 17 | TRBV6-5 | . | CASSYSRQRGWQYEQYF | TGTGCCAGCAGTTACTCCCGCCAGAGGGGCTGGCAATACGAGCAGTACTTC
TRBJ1-5 | . | 15 | TRBV7-8 | TRBD1 | CASSLAQGSNQPQHF | TGTGCCAGCAGCTTAGCACAGGGGAGCAATCAGCCCCAGCATTTT
TRBJ2-7 | . | 13 | TRBV15 | . | CATSRAVPGEQYF | TGTGCCACCAGCAGAGCAGTTCCGGGGGAGCAGTACTTC
TRBJ1-1 | few | 11 | TRBV12-3/TRBV12-4 | . | CASSPRAEAFF | TGTGCCAGCAGTCCCCGGGCTGAAGCTTTCTTT
TRBJ1-1 | . | 13 | TRBV15 | . | CATSRGVDTEAFF | TGTGCCACCAGCAGAGGAGTTGACACTGAAGCTTTCTTT
TRBJ2-5 | . | 15 | TRBV5-1 | TRBD1 | CASSHQGQYQETQYF | TGCGCCAGCAGCCACCAGGGACAGTACCAAGAGACCCAGTACTTC
TRBJ1-2 | once | 14 | TRBV6-1 | . | CASSFGRGDRGYTF | TGTGCCAGCAGTTTCGGGAGAGGGGACCGTGGCTACACCTTC
TRBJ1-1 | . | 16 | TRBV3-1 | . | CASSQGEGFRNTEAFF | TGTGCCAGCAGCCAAGGGGAGGGTTTCAGGAACACTGAAGCTTTCTTT
TRBJ2-1 | few | 11 | TRBV9 | . | CASGTYNEQFF | TGTGCCAGTGGCACCTACAATGAGCAGTTCTTC
TRBJ2-7 | . | 15 | TRBV9 | TRBD2 | CASSGASGDLYEQYF | TGTGCCAGCAGCGGAGCTAGCGGGGACCTCTACGAGCAGTACTTC
TRBJ1-1 | . | 12 | TRBV7-9 | . | CASWGDASEAFF | TGTGCCAGCTGGGGAGACGCCTCCGAAGCTTTCTTT